This is a list of T cell receptor beta chains from one sample in a study of Graves' ophthalmopathy and Graves' hyperthyroidism. TCRdb reprocessed the multiplex PCR reads via MiXCR and lists one record per CDR3 protein. The table shows hundreds of thousands of distinct CDR3 sequences, with 20% to 25% occurring only once. The sample was peripheral blood. Every receptor here comes from a woman between 50 and 59 years old with Graves' ophthalmopathy. The CDR3 runs from the conserved cysteine through the conserved F or W. The D gene is left open where the match is weak. Clone size, where shown, is once, few, many, or a class for clones that have expanded.

>TRBJ2-7|few|.|TRBV24-1
TGTGCCACCAGTGGGCCAGGGGGACTCTCTCGCTCCTACGAGCAGTACTTC
CATSGPGGLSRSYEQYF
>TRBJ2-2|many|.|TRBV28
TGTGCCAGCACCCTATTCACCGCGGGCACCGGGGAGCTGTTTTTT
CASTLFTAGTGELFF
>TRBJ1-6|many|TRBD1|TRBV10-3
TGTGCCATCAGTGAGTCTATGACAGGGGCGAATTCACCCCTCCACTTT
CAISESMTGANSPLHF
>TRBJ1-6|many|.|TRBV28
TGTGCCAGCAGTTTAATGGTAAAGGCAGCCCAGGACTCACCCCTCCACTTT
CASSLMVKAAQDSPLHF
>TRBJ2-3|many|TRBD1|TRBV6-2/TRBV6-3
TGTGCCAGCAGTTACTCTGCAGGGACAGTTAGAGATACGCAGTATTTT
CASSYSAGTVRDTQYF
>TRBJ1-2|many|TRBD1|TRBV30
TGTGCCTGGAGGGACAGGGGCTATGGCTACACCTTC
CAWRDRGYGYTF
>TRBJ2-5|.|.|TRBV20-1
TGCAGTGCTAGTGTCGCTGGAGAGACCCAGTACTTC
CSASVAGETQYF
>TRBJ1-1|many|TRBD1|TRBV6-5
TGTGCCACCCCAGGGGGCATAATGAACACTGAAGCTTTCTTT
CATPGGIMNTEAFF
>TRBJ1-1|many|TRBD1|TRBV11-3
TGTGCCAGCAGCCACGGACAGGGTATGAACACTGAAGCTTTCTTT
CASSHGQGMNTEAFF
>TRBJ2-1|few|.|TRBV19
TGTGCCAGTAGTTTTAAAAGCTCCTACAATGAGCAGTTCTTC
CASSFKSSYNEQFF
>TRBJ2-5|.|TRBD2|TRBV20-1
TGCAGTGCTAGACCGAATCTAGCGGGAGGCCAAGAGACCCAGTACTTC
CSARPNLAGGQETQYF
>TRBJ2-7|many|TRBD2|TRBV5-1
TGCGCCAGCAGCTCCGGAGCGGGGCCTCACTACGAGCAGTACTTC
CASSSGAGPHYEQYF
>TRBJ2-4|.|TRBD1|TRBV5-4
TGTGCCAGCAGCTGGGGGACAGGGGTCGGAAACATTCAGTACTTC
CASSWGTGVGNIQYF
>TRBJ1-2|many|.|TRBV10-3
TGTGCCACCACTAGACAACCCTCTAACTATGGCTACACCTTC
CATTRQPSNYGYTF
>TRBJ1-3|few|.|TRBV5-1
TGCGCCAGCAGCCCTGGACCGGGAGCTGGAAACACCATATATTTT
CASSPGPGAGNTIYF